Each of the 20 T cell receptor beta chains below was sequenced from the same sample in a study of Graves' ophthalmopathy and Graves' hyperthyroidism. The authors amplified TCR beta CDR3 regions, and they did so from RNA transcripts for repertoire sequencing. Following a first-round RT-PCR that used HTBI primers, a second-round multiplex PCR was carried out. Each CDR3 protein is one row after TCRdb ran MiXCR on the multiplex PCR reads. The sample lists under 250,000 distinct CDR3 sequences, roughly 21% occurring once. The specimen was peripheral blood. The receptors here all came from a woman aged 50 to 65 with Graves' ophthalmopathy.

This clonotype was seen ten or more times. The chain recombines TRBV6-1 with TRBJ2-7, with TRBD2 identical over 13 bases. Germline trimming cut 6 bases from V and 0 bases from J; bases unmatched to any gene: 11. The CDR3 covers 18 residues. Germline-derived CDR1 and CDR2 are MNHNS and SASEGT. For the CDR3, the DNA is TGTGCCAGCAGGAATATTATCGGGACTAGCGGGGACTCCTACGAGCAGTACTTC. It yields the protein CASRNIIGTSGDSYEQYF.

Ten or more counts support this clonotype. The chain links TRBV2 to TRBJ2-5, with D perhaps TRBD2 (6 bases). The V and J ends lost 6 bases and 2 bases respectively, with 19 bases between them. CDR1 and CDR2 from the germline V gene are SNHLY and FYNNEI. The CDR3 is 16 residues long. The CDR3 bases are TGTGCCAGCAGATACCCTTTGGGAGGAGGGCAAGAGACCCAGTACTTC. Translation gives CASRYPLGGGQETQYF.

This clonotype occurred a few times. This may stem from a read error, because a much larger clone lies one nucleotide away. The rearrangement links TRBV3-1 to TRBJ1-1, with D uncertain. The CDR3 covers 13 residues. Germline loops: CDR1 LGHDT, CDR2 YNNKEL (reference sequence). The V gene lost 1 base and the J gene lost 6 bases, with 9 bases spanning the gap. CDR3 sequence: CASSQVQPPEAFF. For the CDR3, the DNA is TGTGCCAGCAGCCAAGTACAGCCCCCTGAAGCTTTCTTT.

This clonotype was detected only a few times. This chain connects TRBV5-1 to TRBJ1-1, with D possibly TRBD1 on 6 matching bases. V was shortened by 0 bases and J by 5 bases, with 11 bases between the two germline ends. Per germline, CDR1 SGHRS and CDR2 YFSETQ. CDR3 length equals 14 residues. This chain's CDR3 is CASSLGGGPTEAFF. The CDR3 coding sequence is TGCGCCAGCAGCTTGGGTGGGGGGCCGACTGAAGCTTTCTTT. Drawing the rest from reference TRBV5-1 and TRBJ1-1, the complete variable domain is KAGVTQTPRYLIKTRGQQVTLSCSPISGHRSVSWYQQTPGQGLQFLFEYFSETQRNKGNFPGRFSGRQFSNSRSEMNVSTLELGDSALYLCASSLGGGPTEAFFGQGTRLTVV.

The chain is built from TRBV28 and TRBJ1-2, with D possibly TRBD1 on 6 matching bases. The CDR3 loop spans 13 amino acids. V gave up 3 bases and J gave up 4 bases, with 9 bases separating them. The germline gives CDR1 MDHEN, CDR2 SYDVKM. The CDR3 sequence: CASSFRGPYGYTF. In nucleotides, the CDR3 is TGTGCCAGCAGTTTCAGGGGTCCCTATGGCTACACCTTC.

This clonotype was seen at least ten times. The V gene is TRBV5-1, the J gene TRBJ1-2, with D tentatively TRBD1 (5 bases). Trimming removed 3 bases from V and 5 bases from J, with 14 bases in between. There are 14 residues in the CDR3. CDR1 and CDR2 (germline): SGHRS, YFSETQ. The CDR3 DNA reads TGCGCCAGCAGCTCCGCAGCCGAGGGGTATGGCTACACCTTC. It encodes CASSSAAEGYGYTF.

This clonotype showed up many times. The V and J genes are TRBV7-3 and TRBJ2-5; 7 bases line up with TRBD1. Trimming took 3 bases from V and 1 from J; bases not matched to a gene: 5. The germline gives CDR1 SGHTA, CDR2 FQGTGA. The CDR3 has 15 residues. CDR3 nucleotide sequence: TGTGCCAGCAGCTTCACCTCAGGGGGCCAAGAGACCCAGTACTTC. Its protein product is CASSFTSGGQETQYF.

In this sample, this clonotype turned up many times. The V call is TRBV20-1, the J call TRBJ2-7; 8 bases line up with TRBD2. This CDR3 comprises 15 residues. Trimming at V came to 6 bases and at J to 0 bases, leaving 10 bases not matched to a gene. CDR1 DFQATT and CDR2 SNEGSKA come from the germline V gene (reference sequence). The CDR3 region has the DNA TGCAGTGCCACAGGACTAGCTCCCTTCTCCTACGAGCAGTACTTC. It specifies CSATGLAPFSYEQYF.

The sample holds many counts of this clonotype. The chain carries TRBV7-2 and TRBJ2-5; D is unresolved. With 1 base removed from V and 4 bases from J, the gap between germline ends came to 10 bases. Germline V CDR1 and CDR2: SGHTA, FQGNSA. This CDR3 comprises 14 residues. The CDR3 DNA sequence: TGTGCCAGCAGCTTAGGTCGCGCGGCAGAGACCCAGTACTTC. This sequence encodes CASSLGRAAETQYF.

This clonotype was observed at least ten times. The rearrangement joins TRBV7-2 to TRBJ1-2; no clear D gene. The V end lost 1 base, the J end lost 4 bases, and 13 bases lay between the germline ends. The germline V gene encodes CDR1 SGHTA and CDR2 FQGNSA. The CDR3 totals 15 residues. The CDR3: CASSLVLVPGYGYTF. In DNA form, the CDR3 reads TGTGCCAGCAGCTTAGTTTTAGTTCCGGGCTATGGCTACACCTTC.

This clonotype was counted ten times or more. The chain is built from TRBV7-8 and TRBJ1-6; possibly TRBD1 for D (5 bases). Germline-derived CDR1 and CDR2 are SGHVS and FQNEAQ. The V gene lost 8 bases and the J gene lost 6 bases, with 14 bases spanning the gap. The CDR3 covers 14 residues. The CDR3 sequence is CASGQGIGNSPLHF. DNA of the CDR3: TGTGCCAGCGGGCAGGGAATTGGTAATTCACCCCTCCACTTT. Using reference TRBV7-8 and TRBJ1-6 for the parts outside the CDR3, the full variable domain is GAGVSQSPRYKVAKRGQDVALRCDPISGHVSLFWYQQALGQGPEFLTYFQNEAQLDKSGLPSDRFFAERPEGSVSTLKIQRTQQEDSAVYLCASGQGIGNSPLHFGNGTRLTVT.

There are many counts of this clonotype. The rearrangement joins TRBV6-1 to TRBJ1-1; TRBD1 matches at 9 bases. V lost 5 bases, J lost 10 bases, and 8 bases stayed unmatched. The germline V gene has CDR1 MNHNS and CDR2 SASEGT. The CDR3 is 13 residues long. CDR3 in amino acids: CASSRTGAVGAFF. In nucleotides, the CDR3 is TGTGCCAGCAGTCGGACAGGGGCCGTTGGAGCTTTCTTT.

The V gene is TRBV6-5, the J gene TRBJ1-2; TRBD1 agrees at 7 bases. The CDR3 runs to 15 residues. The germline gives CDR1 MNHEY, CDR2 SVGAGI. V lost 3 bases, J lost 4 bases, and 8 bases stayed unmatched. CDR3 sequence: CASSYWDSGSYGYTF. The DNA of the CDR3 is TGTGCCAGCAGTTATTGGGACAGTGGATCCTATGGCTACACCTTC.

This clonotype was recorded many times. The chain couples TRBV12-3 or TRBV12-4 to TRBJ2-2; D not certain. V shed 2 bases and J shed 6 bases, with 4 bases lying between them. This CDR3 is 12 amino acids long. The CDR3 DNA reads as TGTGCCAGCAGTTTACGCCCCGGGGAGCTGTTTTTT. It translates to CASSLRPGELFF.

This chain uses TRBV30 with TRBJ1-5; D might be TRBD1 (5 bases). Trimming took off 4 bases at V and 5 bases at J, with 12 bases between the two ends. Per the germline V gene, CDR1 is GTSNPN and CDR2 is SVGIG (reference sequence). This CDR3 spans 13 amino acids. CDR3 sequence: CAWNRQQDQPQHF. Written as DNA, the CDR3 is TGTGCCTGGAACCGACAGCAAGATCAGCCCCAGCATTTT. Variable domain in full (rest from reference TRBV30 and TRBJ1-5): SQTIHQWPATLVQPVGSPLSLECTVEGTSNPNLYWYRQAAGRGLQLLFYSVGIGQISSEVPQNLSASRPQDRQFILSSKKLLLSDSGFYLCAWNRQQDQPQHFGDGTRLSIL.

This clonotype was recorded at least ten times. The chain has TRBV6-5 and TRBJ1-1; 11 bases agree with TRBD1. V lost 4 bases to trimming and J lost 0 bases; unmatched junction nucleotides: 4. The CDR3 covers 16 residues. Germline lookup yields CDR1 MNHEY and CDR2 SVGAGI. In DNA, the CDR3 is TGTGCCAGCAGTTTGGGACAGGGGGTAATGAACACTGAAGCTTTCTTT. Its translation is CASSLGQGVMNTEAFF.

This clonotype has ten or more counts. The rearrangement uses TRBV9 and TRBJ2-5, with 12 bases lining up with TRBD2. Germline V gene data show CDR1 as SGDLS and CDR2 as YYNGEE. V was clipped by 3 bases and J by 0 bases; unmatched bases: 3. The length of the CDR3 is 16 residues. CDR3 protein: CASSATSGGYQETQYF. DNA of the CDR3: TGTGCCAGCAGCGCCACTAGCGGGGGGTACCAAGAGACCCAGTACTTC.

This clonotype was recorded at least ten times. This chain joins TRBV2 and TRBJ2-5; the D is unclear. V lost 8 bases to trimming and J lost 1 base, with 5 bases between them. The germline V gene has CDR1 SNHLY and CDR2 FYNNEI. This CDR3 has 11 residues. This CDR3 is CASGVQETQYF. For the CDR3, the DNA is TGTGCCAGCGGAGTCCAAGAGACCCAGTACTTC.

The CDR3 nucleotides are TGTGCCAGCAGTAACCACCCAAGACCGCGCCGGGGGTTCGGAGAGACCCAGTACTTC. Amino acids: CASSNHPRPRRGFGETQYF. The chain carries TRBV6-2 or TRBV6-3 and TRBJ2-5; perhaps TRBD2 as D (6 bases). CDR3 length equals 19 residues. Per the germline V gene, CDR1 is MNHEY and CDR2 is SVGEGT. V was pared by 5 bases and J by 4 bases, with 29 bases between.

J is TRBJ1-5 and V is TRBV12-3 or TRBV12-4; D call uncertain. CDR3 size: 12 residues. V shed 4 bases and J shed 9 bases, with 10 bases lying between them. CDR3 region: CASSSAEWPQHF. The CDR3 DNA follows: TGTGCCAGCAGTTCCGCCGAATGGCCCCAGCATTTT.